A single sample gave rise to the 27 T cell receptor beta chains below, sequenced in a study of shared clonotypes between healthy human individuals. Some clones are missing from TCRdb's copy, which holds only in-frame ones; the method was immunoSEQ multiplex PCR. The table shows 2 million to 2.5 million clones, with under 95% occurring only once. The material sequenced was naive CD4+ T cells from PBMCs. Subset here: CD45RA+ positively selected. The source of these receptors is a man younger than 35 in good health. Some clones in this sample may be carry-over from other donors' samples.

The V call is TRBV5-1, the J call TRBJ2-3; D gene uncertain. There are 15 residues in the CDR3. Per the germline V gene, CDR1 is SGHRS and CDR2 is YFSETQ. The V end was cut by 3 bases, the J end by 0 bases, with 11 bases between. The CDR3 spells CASSSNILSTDTQYF. In DNA form, the CDR3 reads TGCGCCAGCAGCTCGAATATCTTAAGCACAGATACGCAGTATTTT.

The chain combines TRBV28 with TRBJ2-7; no reliable D call. The CDR3 has 14 residues. Germline CDR1 reads MDHEN; CDR2 reads SYDVKM. The V gene lost 5 bases and the J gene lost 7 bases, with 18 bases spanning the gap. The CDR3 DNA sequence: TGTGCCAGCAGTCCACCGGGTCCTCCGAGGGAGCAGTACTTC. Translation: CASSPPGPPREQYF.

The chain links TRBV11-3 to TRBJ2-7, with 9 bases fitting TRBD1. In germline, CDR1 is SGHNT, CDR2 YENEEA. With V trimmed by 1 base and J by 6 bases, 7 bases remained unmatched. The CDR3 runs to 15 residues. The DNA for the CDR3 is TGTGCCAGCAGCTTAGGAGGGACAGGGAGTCGCGAGCAGTACTTC. It encodes CASSLGGTGSREQYF.

This sequence joins TRBV28 and TRBJ2-3; TRBD2 matches at 8 bases. The CDR3 is 14 amino acids. Germline CDR1 MDHEN, CDR2 SYDVKM. Trimming took 6 bases from V and 9 from J; bases not matched to a gene: 11. This CDR3 is CASSRTSSPATQYF. For the CDR3, the DNA is TGTGCCAGCAGCCGGACTAGCTCCCCAGCGACGCAGTATTTT.

This chain links TRBV29-1 with TRBJ1-5, with D unresolved. CDR1 and CDR2 (germline): SQVTM, ANQGSEA. The length of the CDR3 is 13 residues. V was pared by 4 bases and J by 0 bases, with 7 bases between. The CDR3 DNA reads as TGCAGCGTTGCAACTATTAGCAATCAGCCCCAGCATTTT. Translated, it gives CSVATISNQPQHF.

The rearrangement uses TRBV28 and TRBJ2-1; 9 bases line up with TRBD1. The V gene's germline CDR1 is MDHEN and CDR2 SYDVKM. V gave up 5 bases and J gave up 7 bases; unmatched junction bases: 9. This CDR3 has 15 amino acids. CDR3 protein: CASSTGGAVGNEQFF. CDR3 bases: TGTGCCAGCAGTACAGGGGGCGCGGTCGGGAATGAGCAGTTCTTC.

This chain links TRBV2 with TRBJ2-3; the match to TRBD1 covers 8 bases. The CDR3 loop spans 16 amino acids. Germline lookup yields CDR1 SNHLY and CDR2 FYNNEI. The V and J ends lost 2 bases and 2 bases, in that order; junction bases with no gene match: 6. In DNA, the CDR3 is TGTGCCAGCAGTGAATGGGATCAGGGGGCCACAGATACGCAGTATTTT. This encodes CASSEWDQGATDTQYF. The complete variable domain, with remaining parts taken from reference TRBV2 and TRBJ2-3, reads EPEVTQTPSHQVTQMGQEVILRCVPISNHLYFYWYRQILGQKVEFLVSFYNNEISEKSEIFDDQFSVERPDGSNFTLKIRSTKLEDSAMYFCASSEWDQGATDTQYFGPGTRLTVL.

The gene calls are TRBV4-3 and TRBJ1-2; weak D call: TRBD1 (5 bases). V was pared by 1 base and J by 2 bases, with 11 bases between. CDR1 is LGHNA, CDR2 YSLEER, per germline. The CDR3 length is 15 residues. DNA of the CDR3: TGCGCCAGCAGCCAAGGGGAGACAGCCAACTATGGCTACACCTTC. It yields the protein CASSQGETANYGYTF.

This clone was detected only once. CDR3 in DNA: TGCGCCAGCAGCTTGAGGGGGACAGAAGAGACCCAGTACTTC. Translation gives CASSLRGTEETQYF. This sequence joins TRBV5-1 and TRBJ2-5; 7 positions agree with TRBD1. Germline V gives CDR1 SGHRS, CDR2 YFSETQ. The CDR3 contains 14 residues. Unmatched junction bases numbered 3, after V lost 1 base and J lost 3 bases.

The chain links TRBV19 to TRBJ2-7; 7 bases line up with TRBD1. CDR3 size: 14 residues. V trimming: 6 bases; J trimming: 2 bases; junction bases outside the gene matches: 7. CDR1 is LNHDA, CDR2 SQIVND, per germline (reference sequence). CDR3 sequence: CASSSRDRAYEQYF. DNA of the CDR3: TGTGCCAGTAGCAGTCGCGACAGGGCCTACGAGCAGTACTTC.

The chain combines TRBV5-1 with TRBJ1-1; TRBD1 matches at 11 bases. In germline, CDR1 is SGHRS, CDR2 YFSETQ. Trimming cost V 4 bases and J 4 bases; bases outside gene matches: 6. CDR3 length: 15 residues. CDR3 protein: CASSITGTGGTEAFF. In DNA form, the CDR3 reads TGCGCCAGCAGCATAACCGGGACAGGGGGCACTGAAGCTTTCTTT.

The J gene is TRBJ2-3, the V gene TRBV2; D is possibly TRBD2 (5 bases). The CDR3 contains 15 residues. Germline V gene data show CDR1 as SNHLY and CDR2 as FYNNEI. With 9 bases removed from V and 2 bases from J, the gap between germline ends came to 18 bases. CDR3 loop: CASPPRGSNTDTQYF. The CDR3 bases are TGTGCCAGTCCGCCCCGGGGTTCGAACACAGATACGCAGTATTTT.

The V call is TRBV29-1, the J call TRBJ1-3; D ambiguous. The CDR3 loop spans 12 amino acids. The ends were cut back, 4 bases at V and 3 bases at J, with 7 bases in the middle. From germline, CDR1 is SQVTM and CDR2 ANQGSEA. CDR3 sequence: CSVVPGGNTIYF. Here the CDR3 DNA reads TGCAGCGTTGTCCCGGGTGGAAACACCATATATTTT.

CDR3 region: CASSEAHQEYTEAFF. CDR3 nucleotide sequence: TGTGCCAGCAGTGAAGCGCACCAGGAGTACACTGAAGCTTTCTTT. The chain recombines TRBV6-1 with TRBJ1-1; no definite D call. The V end lost 0 bases, the J end lost 3 bases, and 11 bases lay between the germline ends. Germline CDR1 MNHNS, CDR2 SASEGT. This CDR3 has 15 residues.

This chain connects TRBV6-1 to TRBJ2-7, with 8 bases lining up with TRBD2. Germline V gene sequence: CDR1 MNHNS, CDR2 SASEGT. V lost 7 bases, J lost 7 bases, and 12 bases stayed unmatched. The CDR3 has 14 residues. For the CDR3, the DNA is TGTGCCAGCATAGTTAGCGGGATTTTGATTGAGCAGTACTTC. Translated, it gives CASIVSGILIEQYF.

The V call is TRBV10-3, the J call TRBJ2-7, with 9 bases fitting TRBD1. J gave up 0 bases and V 8 bases, and 5 bases lay outside the gene matches. The length of the CDR3 is 14 residues. CDR1 and CDR2 (germline): ENHRY, SYGVKD. For the CDR3, the DNA is TGTGCCATCTGGACAGGGGTGAGCTCCTACGAGCAGTACTTC. Translated: CAIWTGVSSYEQYF.

The chain combines TRBV6-5 with TRBJ2-2, with 7 positions matching TRBD1. Germline lookup yields CDR1 MNHEY and CDR2 SVGAGI. The CDR3 runs to 16 residues. Germline trimming cut 2 bases from V and 6 bases from J; bases unmatched to any gene: 9. The CDR3 sequence is CASSYLRGRLPGELFF. For the CDR3, the DNA is TGTGCCAGCAGTTACCTAAGGGGGCGTCTCCCCGGGGAGCTGTTTTTT.

The CDR3 DNA follows: TGTGCCACCCGAACATCCCCCTCTGGGGCCAACGTCCTGACTTTC. Translated: CATRTSPSGANVLTF. The chain recombines TRBV5-4 with TRBJ2-6, with D hard to call. The germline V and J ends were trimmed by 9 bases and 0 bases, with 13 bases remaining between them. Germline lookup yields CDR1 SGHNT and CDR2 YYREEE (reference sequence). CDR3 length equals 15 residues.

V is TRBV29-1 and J is TRBJ1-5; the D gene is possibly TRBD1 (5 bases). The CDR3 length is 14 residues. CDR1 and CDR2 from the germline V gene are SQVTM and ANQGSEA. With 5 bases removed from V and 2 bases from J, the gap between germline ends came to 13 bases. The DNA for the CDR3 is TGCAGCGTTCGCGGGGGGGTTGGCAATCAGCCCCAGCATTTT. Translation: CSVRGGVGNQPQHF.

The chain is built from TRBV5-4 and TRBJ2-5, with D perhaps matching TRBD2 (6 bases). The germline CDR1 and CDR2 sequences are SGHNT and YYREEE (reference sequence). V was trimmed by 4 bases and J by 4 bases, leaving 20 bases between them. This CDR3 has 16 amino acids. CDR3 loop: CASSPEEGRSSETQYF. In DNA, the CDR3 is TGTGCCAGCAGCCCCGAGGAGGGAAGGTCCTCAGAGACCCAGTACTTC.

The chain employs TRBV28 and TRBJ2-1; the D is unclear. Germline CDR1 MDHEN, CDR2 SYDVKM. This CDR3 contains 12 residues. Between the trimmed V and J ends, which lost 9 bases and 8 bases, there was a span of 14 bases. The CDR3 region is CASASVGDEQFF. The CDR3 DNA follows: TGTGCCAGTGCATCGGTGGGCGATGAGCAGTTCTTC.

CDR3 bases: TGTGCCAGCAGCACCGGGACTAGCTCCTACAATGAGCAGTTCTTC. It is translated as CASSTGTSSYNEQFF. The rearrangement uses TRBV5-6 and TRBJ2-1; 8 bases agree with TRBD2. V was clipped by 4 bases and J by 0 bases; unmatched bases: 3. CDR3 length equals 15 residues. CDR1 is SGHDT and CDR2 is YYEEEE in the germline V gene.

This chain joins TRBV10-3 and TRBJ2-1; 12 nucleotides agree with TRBD2. CDR1 is ENHRY and CDR2 is SYGVKD in the germline V gene. This CDR3 is 14 amino acids long. Trimming cost V 7 bases and J 4 bases; bases outside gene matches: 2. DNA for the CDR3: TGTGCCATCAAAGGGACTAGCGGGTACAATGAGCAGTTCTTC. It translates to CAIKGTSGYNEQFF.

The chain joins TRBV7-2 to TRBJ2-7; D is uncertain. V was cut by 1 base and J by 7 bases, with 11 bases left in between. The CDR3 runs to 13 residues. Germline loops: CDR1 SGHTA, CDR2 FQGNSA. The CDR3 sequence: CASSLVAAREQYF. The CDR3 DNA is TGTGCCAGCAGCTTAGTCGCGGCCCGGGAGCAGTACTTC.

There are a few counts of this clone. Other DNA sequences in the same sample also yield this CDR3. As DNA, the CDR3 is TGCAGTGCTAGTTTGGGTGAAAAACTGTTTTTT. It encodes CSASLGEKLFF. The chain is built from TRBV20-1 and TRBJ1-4; D unresolved. The CDR3 length is 11 residues. V was pared by 3 bases and J by 7 bases, with 6 bases between. CDR1 is DFQATT, CDR2 SNEGSKA, per germline (reference sequence).

This clone has only one observation. The V call is TRBV7-8, the J call TRBJ1-1, with a weak D call TRBD1 (5 bases). Germline lookup yields CDR1 SGHVS and CDR2 FQNEAQ. This CDR3 has 15 amino acids. The V end was cut by 2 bases, the J end by 1 base, with 11 bases between. Here the CDR3 reads CASSLSRGPNTEAFF. The CDR3 region has the DNA TGTGCCAGCAGCTTAAGCCGGGGCCCGAACACTGAAGCTTTCTTT.

The V call is TRBV2, the J call TRBJ2-5, with 11 nucleotides matching TRBD1. CDR3 length: 16 residues. The germline V gene encodes CDR1 SNHLY and CDR2 FYNNEI. Trimming cost V 1 base and J 4 bases; bases outside gene matches: 5. CDR3 residues: CASSEEPGQGGETQYF. The CDR3 nucleotides read TGTGCCAGCAGTGAAGAGCCGGGACAGGGGGGAGAGACCCAGTACTTC.